Below, one T cell receptor beta chain is given with its context. The antigen it binds to is not known. It has no much larger one-base neighbor in the sample; base qualities were not kept. Donors were healthy HIV-negative adults with no recently reported acute infections or vaccinations. Every donor was a Caucasian adult residing in Nashville, Tennessee, USA. CD4+ T cells were enriched by magnetic negative selection; naive cells were then positively selected on CD45RA, and the negative fraction formed the memory subset. Blood was collected by leukapheresis, and PBMCs were isolated by Ficoll-Histopaque density gradient centrifugation and then cryopreserved in liquid nitrogen vapor phase. Purity and quantity of every magnetically sorted T cell population were checked by analytical flow cytometry. From each sorted fraction, genomic DNA was isolated and quantified by UV absorbance on a Nanodrop 2000c.

The source of the sample is a study of shared clonotypes between healthy human individuals (dated by TCRdb to the early 2020s). With regard to the full study: Three men and two women, aged 18 to 49 years, made up the cohort. Between about 0.94 and 8.9 billion PBMCs per donor were obtained by leukapheresis. To increase sequencing depth and limit assay-specific biases, TCR repertoire library preparation and sequencing were carried out by different laboratories using diverse techniques. To estimate repertoire size and how much clonotype sharing occurs between individuals, the study deeply sequenced the blood TCR repertoires of several healthy adults. For each donor, three plates each were used for CD4 naive and CD4 memory, two plates were used for CD8 naive, and one plate was used for CD8 memory. The research as a whole found: Pairwise subsampling indicated that sequencing depth was expected to affect the degree of clonotype sharing among donors. Rarefaction of sorted-subset datasets indicated incomplete sequencing despite the large sequencing depth. Clonotypes shared by all four sorted-subset donors showed higher generation probabilities than non-shared clonotypes. The small number of donors limited the genetic and exposure-history diversity represented. Estimated clonotype richness was generally larger for naive than for memory subsets. Sampling was limited to blood, and TCR repertoires in tissue likely differ from TCR repertoires in blood. When several donors were compared, the shared fraction of clonotypes was 5% to 6.5% for naive CD4, around 3.6% for naive CD8, roughly 2.5% for memory CD4, and less than 0.45% for memory CD8.

CDR1 and CDR2 are read off the germline V gene as SGHAT and FQNNGV. The V and J ends are trimmed by 5 bases and 0 bases, leaving 11 bases between them. The CDR3 sequence holds 15 residues, the cysteine and phenylalanine included. This entry keeps only the CDR3 DNA: 45 bases, framed from base 1. TCR CDR3 regions were amplified from genomic DNA by multiplex PCR using the deep immunoSEQ assay. For each cell subset, the extracted genomic DNA was distributed evenly across all wells of several immunoSEQ 96-well plates, and each plate served as one replicate. For sorted subsets, 200 to 250 ng of genomic DNA, equivalent to some 30,000 T cell genomes, went into each replicate PCR. Purified libraries were quantified with a Qubit 3.0 fluorometer, sized on a Bioanalyzer 2100, and re-quantified with the KAPA Library Quantification kit. A separate single-read 150-cycle Illumina NextSeq 550 flow cell was used to sequence each immunoSEQ 96-well plate. On the study's bioinformatics: Because the immunoSEQ output held only junctional sequences and lacked quality scores, the filtering could not match the filtering applied to full-length reads. Sequences were annotated with PyIR, a Python wrapper for IgBLAST v1.9, and V/J genes and CDR3 were assigned using IMGT germline references. Reads with weak V/J assignments (E-value above 1e-6), missing CDR3, stop codons, out-of-frame junctions, or ambiguous translated residues were removed. V3J clonotypes were defined by identical inferred V gene, J gene, and CDR3 amino acid sequence. The percentage overlap between two repertoires was calculated by dividing the number of shared unique clonotypes by the size of the smaller repertoire. Richness of each repertoire was evaluated using RTK rarefaction, the Chao1 estimator, and Recon v2.1 estimates of unobserved clonotypes. Generation probabilities for all TCRbeta clonotypes obtained by the gDNA method from a handful of donors were computed using OLGA. As stored in TCRdb, this immuneACCESS dataset retains in-frame rearrangements with V and J assigned. A fraction of the clones does not appear; measured against another copy, unresolved V genes explain less than half of the discrepancy, and the remainder lacks a known reason. D and trimming were read from the DNA, whereas the V and J calls and clone size are those reported in that table. This sample comprises approximately 2.1 million clones, roughly 93% of them detected only once. 0.39% of the sample goes to the ten largest clones.

This TCR was recovered from a young man in good health. Some clones in this sample may be carry-over from other donors' samples. The sequenced sample consisted of naive CD4+ T cells from PBMCs. Sample cell subset or site, as interpreted from the label and publication: CD45RA+ positively selected. The V gene is TRBV11-2 and the J gene is TRBJ1-5; there is no confident call for the D gene. The CDR3 is CASSPRKNSNQPQHF. Here is the DNA: TGTGCCAGCAGCCCCCGGAAAAATAGCAATCAGCCCCAGCATTTT. The reference TRBV11-2 and TRBJ1-5 proteins fill in what lies around the CDR3, so the full variable domain reads EAGVAQSPRYKIIEKRQSVAFWCNPISGHATLYWYQQILGQGPKLLIQFQNNGVVDDSQLPKDRFSAERLKGVDSTLKIQPAKLEDSAVYLCASSPRKNSNQPQHFGDGTRLSIL.